These 28 T cell receptor beta chains originate from one sample sequenced in a study of beta chain features in type 1 diabetes listed by TCRdb under 2018. The method was the immunoSEQ multiplex PCR assay. The entire isolated RNA was reverse transcribed using the High Capacity cDNA Reverse Transcription Kit, and thus expressed TCRB transcripts were sequenced. TCRdb provides this immuneACCESS table in a form limited to in-frame rearrangements. Some clones are lacking; in checked studies, under half of them reflect an unresolved V gene, and why the rest are absent is not known. Recorded for this sample are fewer than 250,000 clones; roughly 9.6% of them occurred a single time. The ten largest clones take up under 0.045% of the sample. The sample taken for sequencing was naive CD4+ T cells from blood. The cell subset or site label, as the study defines it: true naive CD4+ T cells. The source is a woman younger than 35 in good health.

The gene calls are TRBV20-1 and TRBJ2-3, with D perhaps TRBD2 (5 bases). V was cut by 5 bases and J by 10 bases, with 13 bases left in between. The CDR3 spans 11 residues. Germline V gene sequence: CDR1 DFQATT, CDR2 SNEGSKA (reference sequence). CDR3 bases: TGCAGTGCTGGCCGGGGATTCCCGCAGTATTTT. This gives the protein CSAGRGFPQYF.

This clone was seen at least ten times. The rearrangement links TRBV23-1 to TRBJ2-5; 7 positions match TRBD1. TRBV23-1 counts as an open reading frame of uncertain function. This CDR3 has 14 residues. V gave up 6 bases and J gave up 5 bases; unmatched junction bases: 9. The CDR3 loop reads CASRRQGLGETQYF. In DNA, the CDR3 is TGCGCCAGCAGGAGACAGGGCTTAGGGGAGACCCAGTACTTC.

The chain carries TRBV4-1 and TRBJ1-5; no clear D. The CDR3 runs 14 residues. Germline loops: CDR1 MGHRA, CDR2 YSYEKL. V was shortened by 2 bases and J by 2 bases, with 7 bases between the two germline ends. The DNA for the CDR3 is TGCGCCAGCAGCCAAATCGGAGGCAATCAGCCCCAGCATTTT. Protein product: CASSQIGGNQPQHF.

This clone was detected a few times. Other nucleotide sequences from this sample produce the same CDR3. The J gene is TRBJ2-5, the V gene TRBV5-1; 14 bases fit TRBD2. V lost 4 bases to trimming and J lost 4 bases; unmatched junction nucleotides: 3. Germline V gene sequence: CDR1 SGHRS, CDR2 YFSETQ. The CDR3 is 15 amino acids. Here the CDR3 reads CASSPGTSGGETQYF. The CDR3 nucleotides read TGCGCCAGCAGCCCCGGGACTAGCGGGGGAGAGACCCAGTACTTC.

This clone has a handful of counts. The CDR3 region is CAWSSGQATEQYF. The CDR3, as DNA: TGTGCCTGGAGTTCCGGACAGGCCACCGAGCAGTACTTC. This chain links TRBV30 with TRBJ2-7, with 7 positions matching TRBD1. The CDR3 consists of 13 residues. The J segment lost 6 bases and the V segment lost 2 bases, leaving 7 bases of the junction unmatched. Germline V CDR1 and CDR2: GTSNPN, SVGIG (reference sequence).

The chain couples TRBV2 to TRBJ1-6, with 9 bases aligning to TRBD1. CDR3 length: 18 amino acids. V lost 4 bases and J lost 0; bases outside the gene matches: 7. Germline V gene sequence: CDR1 SNHLY, CDR2 FYNNEI. This chain's CDR3 is CASSVGQGIGSYNSPLHF. The CDR3, as DNA: TGTGCCAGCAGTGTGGGACAGGGAATTGGCTCCTATAATTCACCCCTCCACTTT.

The DNA for the CDR3 is TGTGCCAGCAGCTTGAGGGGGCCAATCACCGGGGAGCTGTTTTTT. This translates into CASSLRGPITGELFF. J is TRBJ2-2 and V is TRBV7-9; TRBD1 aligns across 7 bases. J was trimmed by 4 bases and V by 3 bases; bases with no gene match: 5. The CDR3 extends over 15 amino acids. Germline V gene data show CDR1 as SEHNR and CDR2 as FQNEAQ (reference sequence).

This clone was counted a few times. The gene calls are TRBV5-1 and TRBJ1-1; unclear D gene. CDR1 and CDR2 (germline): SGHRS, YFSETQ. Deletions cut 2 bases from V and 1 base from J, with 6 bases between. CDR3 length equals 13 residues. The CDR3 is CASSFQSNTEAFF. Written as DNA, the CDR3 is TGCGCCAGCAGCTTCCAGTCGAACACTGAAGCTTTCTTT.

The table lists this clone with a few counts. The genes are TRBV15 and TRBJ1-1, with a weak D call TRBD1 (6 bases). This CDR3 has 12 residues. V shed 0 bases and J shed 11 bases, with 10 bases lying between them. Germline lookup yields CDR1 LNHNV and CDR2 YYDKDF (reference sequence). CDR3 DNA sequence: TGTGCCACCAGCAGAGAACTTGGGGGCGCTTTCTTT. Protein product: CATSRELGGAFF.

This clone was picked up a small number of times. The chain couples TRBV4-1 to TRBJ1-4, with TRBD1 identical over 9 bases. The CDR3 contains 17 residues. Germline CDR1 MGHRA, CDR2 YSYEKL. The V and J ends lost 4 bases and 0 bases, in that order; junction bases with no gene match: 6. This CDR3 reads CASSPGQGKSTNEKLFF. CDR3 in DNA: TGCGCCAGCAGCCCGGGACAGGGAAAGTCAACTAATGAAAAACTGTTTTTT.

In its sample, this clone was seen a few times. The chain links TRBV21-1 to TRBJ2-1; whether TRBD2, the table's D call, matches the DNA was not checked. TRBV21-1 is termed a pseudogene. The CDR3 sequence is 19 residues long. CDR3 DNA sequence: TGTGCCAGCAGCAAAAACGGGAGTAGCGGGTCGAGCTCCTACAATGAGCAGTTCTTC. Amino acids: CASSKNGSSGSSSYNEQFF.

The V gene is TRBV4-1, the J gene TRBJ2-2; 11 bases agree with TRBD2. Germline loops: CDR1 MGHRA, CDR2 YSYEKL. V was clipped by 6 bases and J by 4 bases; unmatched bases: 4. The CDR3 length is 15 residues. The CDR3 DNA follows: TGCGCCAGCAGTCTTACTAGCGGGGGCACCGGGGAGCTGTTTTTT. Residues: CASSLTSGGTGELFF.

The chain joins TRBV5-6 to TRBJ2-7; TRBD2 is a possible D gene (5 bases). CDR3 size: 13 residues. The germline gives CDR1 SGHDT, CDR2 YYEEEE. V was cut by 4 bases and J by 7 bases, with 15 bases left in between. As DNA, the CDR3 is TGTGCCAGCAGCCTGAATCGAGGGTGGGAGCAGTACTTC. Encoded protein: CASSLNRGWEQYF.

V usage is TRBV6-1 and J usage is TRBJ2-7; 7 positions match TRBD1. Germline CDR1 MNHNS, CDR2 SASEGT. The J segment lost 3 bases and the V segment lost 6 bases, leaving 5 bases of the junction unmatched. There are 13 residues in the CDR3. CDR3 loop: CASRPTGNYEQYF. For the CDR3, the DNA is TGTGCCAGCAGGCCGACAGGGAACTACGAGCAGTACTTC.

CDR3 sequence reads: CASSQHRGNTGELFF. CDR3 sequence (DNA): TGTGCCAGCAGCCAACACAGGGGAAACACCGGGGAGCTGTTTTTT. The chain uses TRBV14 and TRBJ2-2; 7 bases are a match to TRBD1. The CDR3 runs to 15 residues. With V trimmed by 2 bases and J by 2 bases, 2 bases remained unmatched. CDR1 SGHDN and CDR2 FVKESK come from the germline V gene.

This sequence joins TRBV28 and TRBJ2-1; D not resolved. With 6 bases removed from V and 5 bases from J, the gap between germline ends came to 5 bases. CDR1 is MDHEN, CDR2 SYDVKM, per germline. The CDR3 contains 11 residues. CDR3 in DNA: TGTGCCAGCAGATATAACAATGAGCAGTTCTTC. Encoded protein: CASRYNNEQFF. The complete variable domain, with remaining parts taken from reference TRBV28 and TRBJ2-1, reads DVKVTQSSRYLVKRTGEKVFLECVQDMDHENMFWYRQDPGLGLRLIYFSYDVKMKEKGDIPEGYSVSREKKERFSLILESASTNQTSMYLCASRYNNEQFFGPGTRLTVL.

The J gene is TRBJ1-1, the V gene TRBV5-1; D gene ambiguous. V shed 4 bases and J shed 6 bases, with 16 bases lying between them. Germline V gene data show CDR1 as SGHRS and CDR2 as YFSETQ. This CDR3 is built from 14 residues. CDR3 DNA sequence: TGCGCCAGCAGCCCAGATTGGGCCAGACCTGAAGCTTTCTTT. This translates into CASSPDWARPEAFF. The full variable domain, rest sourced from reference TRBV5-1 and TRBJ1-1, is KAGVTQTPRYLIKTRGQQVTLSCSPISGHRSVSWYQQTPGQGLQFLFEYFSETQRNKGNFPGRFSGRQFSNSRSEMNVSTLELGDSALYLCASSPDWARPEAFFGQGTRLTVV.

This clone has more than one count but fewer than ten. This chain uses TRBV14 with TRBJ1-1, with 7 bases matching TRBD1. This CDR3 has 18 residues. Germline loops: CDR1 SGHDN, CDR2 FVKESK. V lost 4 bases and J lost 1; bases outside the gene matches: 15. The CDR3 protein is CASSPDPIGQAWNTEAFF. For the CDR3, the DNA is TGTGCCAGCAGCCCAGACCCGATAGGACAGGCCTGGAACACTGAAGCTTTCTTT.

This clone was counted a few times. J is TRBJ2-3 and V is TRBV11-2, with D uncertain. CDR3 size: 13 residues. Between the trimmed V and J ends, which lost 1 base and 1 base, there was a span of 3 bases. Germline lookup yields CDR1 SGHAT and CDR2 FQNNGV. The CDR3: CASSLAGTDTQYF. In nucleotides, the CDR3 is TGTGCCAGCAGCTTAGCGGGCACAGATACGCAGTATTTT.

The genes are TRBV7-2 and TRBJ1-3; D is perhaps TRBD1 (5 bases). The CDR3 loop spans 15 amino acids. V was shortened by 5 bases and J by 0 bases, with 11 bases between the two germline ends. CDR1 and CDR2 from the germline V gene are SGHTA and FQGNSA. The CDR3 coding sequence is TGTGCCAGCAGCCACAGGATTAGCTCTGGAAACACCATATATTTT. Translated: CASSHRISSGNTIYF.

The chain joins TRBV6-1 to TRBJ1-4; TRBD1 matches at 9 bases. The CDR3 extends over 17 amino acids. Germline V gene sequence: CDR1 MNHNS, CDR2 SASEGT. The V and J ends lost 1 base and 2 bases, in that order; junction bases with no gene match: 5. CDR3 DNA: TGTGCCAGCAGTGAAGGGACAGGGGTCGGCACTAATGAAAAACTGTTTTTT. Translating it yields CASSEGTGVGTNEKLFF.

The V and J genes are TRBV25-1 and TRBJ1-1, with 8 bases fitting TRBD1. V was clipped by 3 bases and J by 3 bases; unmatched bases: 6. Per the germline V gene, CDR1 is MGHDK and CDR2 is SYGVNS. This CDR3 is 15 amino acids long. DNA for the CDR3: TGTGCCAGCAGTGAGAGGACAGGGATCGACACTGAAGCTTTCTTT. Amino acid sequence: CASSERTGIDTEAFF.

In this sample, this clone turned up a few times. The V and J genes are TRBV11-2 and TRBJ2-6; D is unclear. This CDR3 is built from 15 residues. The ends were cut back, 2 bases at V and 0 bases at J, with 5 bases in the middle. Germline loops: CDR1 SGHAT, CDR2 FQNNGV. CDR3 nucleotides: TGTGCCAGCAGCTTATCCCGCTCTGGGGCCAACGTCCTGACTTTC. It yields the protein CASSLSRSGANVLTF.

The chain couples TRBV10-1 to TRBJ1-6; 8 bases are a match to TRBD1. V shed 7 bases and J 8 bases; nucleotides not matched to a gene: 13. The germline V gene encodes CDR1 WNHNN and CDR2 SYGVQD (reference sequence). This CDR3 has 16 residues. The CDR3 bases are TGCGCCAGCAACCGCAACAGGGGGACTATCGATTCACCCCTCCACTTT. It encodes CASNRNRGTIDSPLHF.

The chain carries TRBV7-9 and TRBJ2-1; TRBD2 agrees at 9 bases. The germline CDR1 and CDR2 sequences are SEHNR and FQNEAQ (reference sequence). V lost 3 bases to trimming and J lost 9 bases; unmatched junction nucleotides: 6. The CDR3 has 14 residues. The CDR3 sequence: CASSFSGRLSEQFF. The CDR3 nucleotides read TGTGCCAGCAGCTTCAGCGGGAGGTTAAGTGAGCAGTTCTTC.

The V gene is TRBV6-1, the J gene TRBJ1-1; no definite D call. Trimming shortened V by 6 bases and J by 3 bases, and 8 bases separated the two germline ends. Germline V gene data show CDR1 as MNHNS and CDR2 as SASEGT. This CDR3 region has 12 residues. In DNA, the CDR3 is TGTGCCAGCAGGCTAACAGACACTGAAGCTTTCTTT. Its translation: CASRLTDTEAFF.

The J gene is TRBJ1-1, the V gene TRBV9; no reliable D call. Germline loops: CDR1 SGDLS, CDR2 YYNGEE. Trimming stripped 2 bases from V and 1 base from J, with 12 bases between. CDR3 size: 15 residues. CDR3 coding DNA: TGTGCCAGCAGCGTCCTCGGGTCGTCGAACACTGAAGCTTTCTTT. Amino acids: CASSVLGSSNTEAFF.

In this sample, this clone turned up a few times. This CDR3 is also generated by other DNA sequences in the sample. The chain employs TRBV9 and TRBJ2-7; D possibly corresponds to TRBD2 (5 bases). V lost 0 bases to trimming and J lost 4 bases, with 11 bases between them. CDR1 is SGDLS, CDR2 YYNGEE, per germline. The CDR3 runs to 14 residues. The CDR3 is CASSVGGGTYEQYF. CDR3 coding DNA: TGTGCCAGCAGCGTAGGAGGAGGAACATACGAGCAGTACTTC.